Presented here are 22 T cell receptor beta chains from one specimen sequenced in a study of shared clonotypes between healthy human individuals. Profiled with immunoSEQ multiplex PCR; TCRdb holds only in-frame clones, not every one. Seen here are around 2,100,000 clones, 85% to 95% observed once, and the top ten hold under 1.5%. Naive CD8 populations comprised CD45RO-negative cells positively selected for CCR7, excluding terminally differentiated effector memory CD45RA+ cells. Sequencing used naive CD8+ T cells sorted from blood. These receptors came from a man younger than 35 in good health.

Remarks on this clone: Different DNA sequences within this sample yield the same CDR3. The genes are TRBV6-5 and TRBJ2-3; D is unresolved. CDR1 and CDR2 from the germline V gene are MNHEY and SVGAGI. This CDR3 contains 13 residues. V lost 0 bases and J lost 2, with 3 bases in between. The CDR3 DNA is TGTGCCAGCAGTTACTCACTCACAGATACGCAGTATTTT. It translates to CASSYSLTDTQYF.

The chain recombines TRBV11-1 with TRBJ2-1, with 8 positions matching TRBD1. Trimming took 4 bases from V and 9 from J; bases not matched to a gene: 5. The CDR3 is made up of 13 amino acids. Germline CDR1 is SGHAT and CDR2 is FQDESV (reference sequence). In DNA, the CDR3 is TGTGCCAGCAGCTCAGGGGGCTGGGTTGAGCAGTTCTTC. It translates to CASSSGGWVEQFF.

A single count supports this clone. This chain links TRBV28 with TRBJ2-2; no clear D. Germline V gene sequence: CDR1 MDHEN, CDR2 SYDVKM. V gave up 8 bases and J gave up 4 bases, with 14 bases separating them. The CDR3 is 14 residues long. Here the CDR3 reads CASASVGSTGELFF. CDR3 bases: TGTGCCAGCGCCTCGGTGGGATCCACCGGGGAGCTGTTTTTT.

This sequence joins TRBV15 and TRBJ1-2, with D unclear. Trimming took 9 bases from V and 3 from J, leaving 8 bases between them. The V gene's germline CDR1 is LNHNV and CDR2 YYDKDF (reference sequence). The CDR3 spans 11 residues. The CDR3 coding sequence is TGTGCCACGTCATCCGACTATGGCTACACCTTC. Amino acid sequence: CATSSDYGYTF.

This clone was counted a single time. The chain uses TRBV28 and TRBJ2-1; D ambiguous. V gave up 5 bases and J gave up 0 bases, with 14 bases separating them. The CDR3 loop spans 16 amino acids. Germline lookup yields CDR1 MDHEN and CDR2 SYDVKM. The CDR3 coding sequence is TGTGCCAGCAGTGCCACCCTTATAAGCTCCTACAATGAGCAGTTCTTC. This sequence encodes CASSATLISSYNEQFF. Looking up the rest from reference TRBV28 and TRBJ2-1 gives the full variable domain: DVKVTQSSRYLVKRTGEKVFLECVQDMDHENMFWYRQDPGLGLRLIYFSYDVKMKEKGDIPEGYSVSREKKERFSLILESASTNQTSMYLCASSATLISSYNEQFFGPGTRLTVL.

The rearrangement uses TRBV30 and TRBJ2-2; 12 bases fit TRBD1. In germline, CDR1 is GTSNPN, CDR2 SVGIG (reference sequence). The V segment lost 1 base and the J segment 6 bases; nucleotides outside the gene matches: 6. The CDR3 runs to 16 residues. The CDR3 region is CAWSAGTGGFAGELFF. The CDR3, as DNA: TGTGCCTGGAGTGCCGGGACAGGGGGCTTCGCCGGGGAGCTGTTTTTT.

The V and J genes are TRBV7-3 and TRBJ2-2, with D possibly being TRBD1 or TRBD2 (6 bases each). The V gene's germline CDR1 is SGHTA and CDR2 FQGTGA. The CDR3 covers 15 residues. Between the trimmed V and J ends, which lost 4 bases and 5 bases, there was a span of 14 bases. CDR3 nucleotide sequence: TGTGCCAGCAGCTCCCGAGGAGGGGGAACCGGGGAGCTGTTTTTT. Protein: CASSSRGGGTGELFF.

The chain recombines TRBV10-3 with TRBJ2-5; D uncertain. Deletions cut 2 bases from V and 2 bases from J, with 9 bases between. Germline V gene data show CDR1 as ENHRY and CDR2 as SYGVKD. CDR3 length equals 14 residues. The CDR3 spells CAISEPDIQETQYF. The CDR3 DNA sequence: TGTGCCATCAGTGAGCCTGACATACAAGAGACCCAGTACTTC.

J is TRBJ2-1 and V is TRBV7-6, with 13 nucleotides matching TRBD2. Germline V gene lookup returns CDR1 SGHVS and CDR2 FNYEAQ. There are 18 residues in the CDR3. Unmatched junction bases numbered 12, after V lost 7 bases and J lost 3 bases. CDR3 sequence (DNA): TGTGCCAGCACCCTACTAGCGGGGGGGCTTTTGGACTACAATGAGCAGTTCTTC. It encodes CASTLLAGGLLDYNEQFF.

J is TRBJ1-2 and V is TRBV10-3, with 7 bases identical to TRBD1. CDR1 is ENHRY and CDR2 is SYGVKD in the germline V gene. The ends lost 6 bases at V and 4 bases at J; junction bases unmatched: 11. The CDR3 runs 15 residues. As DNA, the CDR3 is TGTGCCATCAGCGCAGATAGGGGGCCGGCCTATGGCTACACCTTC. Translation gives CAISADRGPAYGYTF.

The chain carries TRBV5-4 and TRBJ1-1, with D perhaps TRBD1 (6 bases). This CDR3 is 16 amino acids long. V was pared by 0 bases and J by 3 bases, with 15 bases between. Germline V CDR1 and CDR2: SGHNT, YYREEE (reference sequence). CDR3: CASSLAGAREDTEAFF. CDR3 nucleotide sequence: TGTGCCAGCAGCTTGGCGGGGGCCCGTGAAGACACTGAAGCTTTCTTT.

This clone was recorded only once. The sample contains more than one DNA sequence encoding this CDR3. This chain uses TRBV9 with TRBJ2-1; D perhaps matches TRBD2 (5 bases). The CDR3 loop spans 13 amino acids. The germline V gene has CDR1 SGDLS and CDR2 YYNGEE. V was trimmed by 2 bases and J by 4 bases, leaving 7 bases between them. The CDR3 nucleotides read TGTGCCAGCAGCGTCGGGGTTTACAATGAGCAGTTCTTC. It yields the protein CASSVGVYNEQFF.

Points on this clone: Different DNA sequences within this sample yield the same CDR3. The chain carries TRBV27 and TRBJ2-7; perhaps TRBD1 as D (6 bases). The ends were cut back, 3 bases at V and 4 bases at J, with 10 bases in the middle. Germline V gene lookup returns CDR1 MNHEY and CDR2 SMNVEV (reference sequence). The CDR3 has 13 amino acids. The CDR3 nucleotides read TGTGCCAGCAGTTTCAGGGGTGAATACGAGCAGTACTTC. It specifies CASSFRGEYEQYF.

J is TRBJ2-1 and V is TRBV10-1; D might be TRBD1 or TRBD2, each matching 5 bases. The CDR3 sequence is 16 residues long. Germline-derived CDR1 and CDR2 are WNHNN and SYGVQD (reference sequence). The ends were cut back, 3 bases at V and 8 bases at J, with 20 bases in the middle. The CDR3: CASSDLRGVGLDEQFF. CDR3 coding DNA: TGCGCCAGCAGTGATTTAAGAGGGGTCGGGTTGGATGAGCAGTTCTTC.

The chain combines TRBV5-1 with TRBJ2-7; maybe TRBD2 (6 bases). The CDR3 has 14 residues. Germline V gene lookup returns CDR1 SGHRS and CDR2 YFSETQ. V lost 0 bases to trimming and J lost 2 bases, with 9 bases between them. The CDR3 nucleotides read TGCGCCAGCAGCTTGGTGGGACTTGCCTACGAGCAGTACTTC. Translated, it gives CASSLVGLAYEQYF. The entire variable domain, with the rest obtained from reference TRBV5-1 and TRBJ2-7, is as follows: KAGVTQTPRYLIKTRGQQVTLSCSPISGHRSVSWYQQTPGQGLQFLFEYFSETQRNKGNFPGRFSGRQFSNSRSEMNVSTLELGDSALYLCASSLVGLAYEQYFGPGTRLTVT.

The J gene is TRBJ2-6, the V gene TRBV9; TRBD1 might be the D (6 bases). There are 16 residues in the CDR3. V was clipped by 3 bases and J by 2 bases, with 12 bases between them. CDR1 SGDLS and CDR2 YYNGEE come from the germline V gene. CDR3 coding DNA: TGTGCCAGCAGCGACAGGGTTAGGGCTGGGGCCAACGTCCTGACTTTC. Translating it yields CASSDRVRAGANVLTF.

The chain employs TRBV15 and TRBJ1-5; TRBD1 might be the D (6 bases). The CDR3 is 17 amino acids. Germline V gene data show CDR1 as LNHNV and CDR2 as YYDKDF (reference sequence). V was trimmed by 0 bases and J by 1 base, leaving 13 bases between them. CDR3 in DNA: TGTGCCACCAGCAGAGATAAGGGGGGCTGGAGCAATCAGCCCCAGCATTTT. Translation: CATSRDKGGWSNQPQHF.

The rearrangement joins TRBV6-1 to TRBJ2-7; 7 bases align to TRBD1. V lost 8 bases to trimming and J lost 4 bases; unmatched junction nucleotides: 11. This CDR3 contains 14 residues. Germline CDR1 MNHNS, CDR2 SASEGT. The chain's CDR3 is CASLAGGPNYEQYF. CDR3 in DNA: TGTGCCAGCTTGGCAGGGGGACCCAATTACGAGCAGTACTTC.

The chain's CDR3 is CASSLVQVGVGTEAFF. CDR3 in DNA: TGTGCCAGCAGCTTAGTGCAGGTTGGGGTCGGCACTGAAGCTTTCTTT. The chain combines TRBV7-9 with TRBJ1-1, with D unclear. This CDR3 has 16 residues. Germline V CDR1 and CDR2: SEHNR, FQNEAQ (reference sequence). V lost 1 base to trimming and J lost 4 bases, with 16 bases between them.

V gene TRBV5-1 combines with J gene TRBJ2-7; TRBD2 matches at 7 bases. In germline, CDR1 is SGHRS, CDR2 YFSETQ. This CDR3 region has 15 residues. V shed 0 bases and J 3 bases; nucleotides not matched to a gene: 6. CDR3 coding DNA: TGCGCCAGCAGCTTGGGACTAGCTACTGTCTACGAGCAGTACTTC. This translates into CASSLGLATVYEQYF. Full variable domain (outside the CDR3, taken from reference TRBV5-1 and TRBJ2-7): KAGVTQTPRYLIKTRGQQVTLSCSPISGHRSVSWYQQTPGQGLQFLFEYFSETQRNKGNFPGRFSGRQFSNSRSEMNVSTLELGDSALYLCASSLGLATVYEQYFGPGTRLTVT.

The chain links TRBV7-6 to TRBJ2-7; D possibly corresponds to TRBD1 (5 bases). Germline V gene lookup returns CDR1 SGHVS and CDR2 FNYEAQ. The CDR3 contains 15 residues. V lost 2 bases to trimming and J lost 5 bases, with 16 bases between them. The CDR3 nucleotides read TGTGCCAGCAGCTTAAAATGGGCAGGGTGGGACGAGCAGTACTTC. It codes for CASSLKWAGWDEQYF.

DNA for the CDR3: TGTGCCAGCAGCTTCAGTGGTGTTGAGACCCAGTACTTC. Translated: CASSFSGVETQYF. The chain carries TRBV5-4 and TRBJ2-5; D unresolved. The CDR3 sequence is 13 residues long. The germline V gene encodes CDR1 SGHNT and CDR2 YYREEE (reference sequence). Trimming left V 2 bases short and J 5 bases short, with 10 bases between.